This T cell receptor beta chain derives from a study of T-cell memory formation after mild COVID-19. Study outcomes and limitations: Confirmation of SARS-CoV-2 specificity was lacking for second-wave clones peaking day 37. Contracting clones, day 15 to 85, had balanced CD4/CD8, and later expanders favored CD4+. Contracting clones localized mainly to CM and EM when CD4+ and mainly to EMRA when CD8+.

This clonotype was observed a few times. Its target is unknown. TCRdb independently ran MiXCR on the 5' RACE reads; one entry per CDR3 protein. The sample yields a few hundred thousand distinct CDR3 sequences, roughly 15% seen once. Trimming pared 3 bases from V and 3 bases from J, leaving 15 bases between. The V gene's germline CDR1 is SGHRS and CDR2 YFSETQ. This CDR3 has 15 amino acids. Sequenced input: PBMCs or a T cell subset sorted from them (not recorded which). The receptor was derived from a man between 18 and 29 years old who had mild COVID-19 (a few samples of this study predate the infection). Cell type and time point are not known. The V and J genes are TRBV5-1 and TRBJ1-2; D is perhaps TRBD1 (5 bases). The CDR3 sequence is CASSYHRRGHYGYTF. The DNA for the CDR3 is TGCGCCAGCAGCTACCACAGGAGAGGTCACTATGGCTACACCTTC.